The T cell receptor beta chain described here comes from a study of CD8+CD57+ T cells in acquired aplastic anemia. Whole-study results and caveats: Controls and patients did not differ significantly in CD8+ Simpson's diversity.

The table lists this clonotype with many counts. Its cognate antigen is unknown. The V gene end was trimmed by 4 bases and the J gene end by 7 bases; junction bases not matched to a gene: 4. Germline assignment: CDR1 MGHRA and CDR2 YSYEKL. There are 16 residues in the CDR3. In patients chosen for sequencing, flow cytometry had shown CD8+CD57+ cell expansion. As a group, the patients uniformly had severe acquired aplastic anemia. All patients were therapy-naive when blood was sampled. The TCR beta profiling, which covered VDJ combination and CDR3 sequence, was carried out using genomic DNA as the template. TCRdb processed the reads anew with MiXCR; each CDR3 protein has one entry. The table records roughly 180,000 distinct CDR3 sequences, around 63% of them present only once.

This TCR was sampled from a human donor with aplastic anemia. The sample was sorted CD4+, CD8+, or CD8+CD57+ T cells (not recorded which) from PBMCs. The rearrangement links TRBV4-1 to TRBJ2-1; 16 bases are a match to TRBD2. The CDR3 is CASSLGLAGGRNEQFF. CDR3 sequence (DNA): TGCGCCAGCAGCCTGGGACTAGCGGGGGGGAGGAATGAGCAGTTCTTC.